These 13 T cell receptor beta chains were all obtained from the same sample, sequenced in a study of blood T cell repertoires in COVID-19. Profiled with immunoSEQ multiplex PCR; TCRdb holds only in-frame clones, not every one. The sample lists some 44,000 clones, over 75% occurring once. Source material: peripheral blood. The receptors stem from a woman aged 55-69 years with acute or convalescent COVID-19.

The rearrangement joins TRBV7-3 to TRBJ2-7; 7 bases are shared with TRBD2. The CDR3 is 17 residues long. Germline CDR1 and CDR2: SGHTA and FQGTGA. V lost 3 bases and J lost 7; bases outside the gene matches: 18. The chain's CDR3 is CASSFPAQRGIRREQYF. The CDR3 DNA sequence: TGTGCCAGCAGCTTCCCCGCGCAGCGGGGTATTAGGAGGGAGCAGTACTTC.

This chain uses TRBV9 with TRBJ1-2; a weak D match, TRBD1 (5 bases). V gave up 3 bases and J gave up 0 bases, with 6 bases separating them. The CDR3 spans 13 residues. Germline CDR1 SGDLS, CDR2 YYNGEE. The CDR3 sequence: CASSETANYGYTF. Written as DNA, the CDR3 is TGTGCCAGCAGCGAGACAGCTAACTATGGCTACACCTTC.

CDR3 in DNA: TGTGCCAGCAGCGTAGAAGGAGGAAGAGGTCCGCTTGGCTACACCTTC. Protein: CASSVEGGRGPLGYTF. The rearrangement links TRBV9 to TRBJ1-2, with D unclear. The length of the CDR3 is 16 residues. The germline V gene encodes CDR1 SGDLS and CDR2 YYNGEE. V lost 0 bases, J lost 7 bases, and 19 bases lay in between.

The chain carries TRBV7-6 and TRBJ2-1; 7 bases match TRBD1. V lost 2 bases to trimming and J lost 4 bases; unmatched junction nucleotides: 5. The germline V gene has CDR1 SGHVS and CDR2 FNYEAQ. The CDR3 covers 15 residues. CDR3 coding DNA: TGTGCCAGCAGCTTATCAGGGGGTGTTTACAATGAGCAGTTCTTC. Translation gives CASSLSGGVYNEQFF. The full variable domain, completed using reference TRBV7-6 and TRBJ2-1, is GAGVSQSPRYKVTKRGQDVALRCDPISGHVSLYWYRQALGQGPEFLTYFNYEAQQDKSGLPNDRFSAERPEGSISTLTIQRTEQRDSAMYRCASSLSGGVYNEQFFGPGTRLTVL.

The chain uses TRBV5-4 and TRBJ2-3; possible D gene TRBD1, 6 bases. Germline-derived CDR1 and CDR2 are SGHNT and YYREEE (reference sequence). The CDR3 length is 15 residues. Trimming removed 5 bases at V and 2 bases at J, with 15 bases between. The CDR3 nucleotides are TGTGCCAGCAGAGAGACAGGTGGCCACACAGATACGCAGTATTTT. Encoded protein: CASRETGGHTDTQYF.

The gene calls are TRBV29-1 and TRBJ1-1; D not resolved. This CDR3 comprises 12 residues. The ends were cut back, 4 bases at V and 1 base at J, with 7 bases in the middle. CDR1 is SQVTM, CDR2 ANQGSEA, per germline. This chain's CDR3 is CSVAFSNTEAFF. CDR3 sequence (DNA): TGCAGCGTTGCGTTTTCGAACACTGAAGCTTTCTTT.

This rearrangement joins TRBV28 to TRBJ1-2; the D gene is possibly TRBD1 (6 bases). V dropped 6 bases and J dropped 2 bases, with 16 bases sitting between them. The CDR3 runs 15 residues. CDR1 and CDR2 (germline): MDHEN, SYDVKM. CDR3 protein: CASSLNRVPNYGYTF. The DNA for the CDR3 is TGTGCCAGCAGCCTAAACAGGGTTCCCAACTATGGCTACACCTTC.

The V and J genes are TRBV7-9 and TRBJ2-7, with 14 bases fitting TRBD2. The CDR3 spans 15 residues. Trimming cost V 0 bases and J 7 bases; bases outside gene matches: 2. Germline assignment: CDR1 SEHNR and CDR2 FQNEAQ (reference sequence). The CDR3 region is CASSLATSGGDEQYF. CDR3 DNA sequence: TGTGCCAGCAGCTTAGCGACTAGCGGGGGGGATGAGCAGTACTTC.

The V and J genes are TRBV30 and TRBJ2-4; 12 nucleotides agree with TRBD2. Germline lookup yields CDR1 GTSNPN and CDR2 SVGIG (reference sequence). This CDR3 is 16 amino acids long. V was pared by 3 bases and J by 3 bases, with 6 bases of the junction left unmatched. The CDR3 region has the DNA TGTGCCTGGAGCCTCGGGACTAGCGGGCGCAAAAACATTCAGTACTTC. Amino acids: CAWSLGTSGRKNIQYF.

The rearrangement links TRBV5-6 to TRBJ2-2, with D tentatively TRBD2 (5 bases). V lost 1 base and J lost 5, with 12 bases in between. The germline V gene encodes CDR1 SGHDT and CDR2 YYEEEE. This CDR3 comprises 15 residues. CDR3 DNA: TGTGCCAGCAGCTTGTGGGCTCGAGGGACCGGGGAGCTGTTTTTT. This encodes CASSLWARGTGELFF. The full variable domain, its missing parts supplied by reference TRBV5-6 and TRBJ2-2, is DAGVTQSPTHLIKTRGQQVTLRCSPKSGHDTVSWYQQALGQGPQFIFQYYEEEERQRGNFPDRFSGHQFPNYSSELNVNALLLGDSALYLCASSLWARGTGELFFGEGSRLTVL.

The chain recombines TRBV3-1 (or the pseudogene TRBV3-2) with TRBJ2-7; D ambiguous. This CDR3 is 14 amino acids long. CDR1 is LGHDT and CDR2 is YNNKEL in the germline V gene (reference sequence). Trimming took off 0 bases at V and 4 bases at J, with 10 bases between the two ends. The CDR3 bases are TGTGCCAGCAGCCAAGACGGTTCTAGGTACGAGCAGTACTTC. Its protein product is CASSQDGSRYEQYF.

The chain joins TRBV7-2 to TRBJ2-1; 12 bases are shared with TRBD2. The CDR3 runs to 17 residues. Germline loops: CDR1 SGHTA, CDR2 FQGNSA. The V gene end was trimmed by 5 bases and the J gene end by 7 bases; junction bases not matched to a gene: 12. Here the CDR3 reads CASSPSWGLAGGNEQFF. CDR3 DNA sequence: TGTGCCAGCAGCCCCTCGTGGGGACTAGCGGGCGGTAATGAGCAGTTCTTC.

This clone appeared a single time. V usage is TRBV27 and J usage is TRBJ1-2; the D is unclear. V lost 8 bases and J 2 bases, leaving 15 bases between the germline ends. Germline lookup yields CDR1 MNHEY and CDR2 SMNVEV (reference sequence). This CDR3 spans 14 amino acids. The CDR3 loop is CASLSDTRNYGYTF. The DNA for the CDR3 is TGTGCCAGCCTTTCCGACACCCGGAACTATGGCTACACCTTC.